This T cell receptor beta chain was sequenced for a study of blood T cell repertoires in COVID-19. The overall study: From the United States, Italy and Spain came samples of acute and convalescent COVID-19.

This CDR3 comprises 13 residues. Germline-derived CDR1 and CDR2 are SNHLY and FYNNEI. V was pared by 7 bases and J by 4 bases, with 13 bases between. In the original processing: How many nucleated cells were present was estimated from reference gene primer amplification. Measured with immunoSEQ multiplex PCR; TCRdb has only the in-frame clones, and not every one. From that table come the V and J calls and clone size; the DNA was used to work out D and trimming. The data show roughly 500,000 clones, with 89% seen just once and roughly 0.84% held by the top ten. The chain links TRBV2 to TRBJ1-1; D is perhaps TRBD1 (6 bases). This TCR was sampled from a man between 18 and 29 years old with COVID-19, enrolled during active disease. Source material: peripheral blood. The CDR3 nucleotides are TGTGCCAGCACTCTACAGGGTTCCACTGAAGCTTTCTTT. Translation: CASTLQGSTEAFF.